The 19 T cell receptor beta chains in this list originate from one sample, sequenced in a study of blood T cell repertoires in COVID-19. TCRdb keeps only in-frame clones here, not all; method: immunoSEQ multiplex PCR. Among about 150,000 clones listed, roughly nine tenths were seen once. The sequencing sample was made of peripheral blood. The origin of the receptors is a woman aged 55-69 years with active or convalescent COVID-19.

This rearrangement joins TRBV10-1 to TRBJ2-1; D is possibly TRBD2 (6 bases). Germline assignment: CDR1 WNHNN and CDR2 SYGVQD (reference sequence). The V and J ends lost 8 bases and 7 bases respectively, with 15 bases between them. The CDR3 runs 13 residues. For the CDR3, the DNA is TGCGCCAGCGGCCGCGGGGTCAAAAATGAGCAGTTCTTC. Translating gives CASGRGVKNEQFF.

The chain is built from TRBV5-1 and TRBJ2-3; D possibly corresponds to TRBD2 (7 bases). CDR3 length: 15 amino acids. Deletions cut 2 bases from V and 1 base from J, with 11 bases between. CDR1 and CDR2 (germline): SGHRS, YFSETQ. The CDR3 here is CASSLGGGRTDTQYF. CDR3 coding DNA: TGCGCCAGCAGCTTAGGGGGGGGCCGCACAGATACGCAGTATTTT.

The chain is built from TRBV2 and TRBJ1-1; D remains ambiguous. Looked up from germline, CDR1 is SNHLY and CDR2 is FYNNEI. The germline V and J ends were trimmed by 3 bases and 11 bases, with 10 bases remaining between them. This CDR3 region has 11 residues. In nucleotides, the CDR3 is TGTGCCAGCAGTGACCAACCACTGGCTTTCTTT. Its protein product is CASSDQPLAFF.

This rearrangement joins TRBV18 to TRBJ2-5; no definite D call. This CDR3 region has 16 residues. CDR1 and CDR2 (germline): KGHSH, LQKENI. Trimming took 0 bases from V and 4 from J, leaving 15 bases between them. The CDR3 region has the DNA TGTGCCAGCTCACCACCGGGCACCCCGAGCAGAGAGACCCAGTACTTC. Amino acids: CASSPPGTPSRETQYF. The whole variable domain, remainder taken from reference TRBV18 and TRBJ2-5, is NAGVMQNPRHLVRRRGQEARLRCSPMKGHSHVYWYRQLPEEGLKFMVYLQKENIIDESGMPKERFSAEFPKEGPSILRIQQVVRGDSAAYFCASSPPGTPSRETQYFGPGTRLLVL.

The V gene is TRBV18, the J gene TRBJ1-3; unclear D gene. The CDR3 length is 16 residues. Trimming left V 3 bases short and J 2 bases short, with 14 bases between. Germline CDR1 KGHSH, CDR2 LQKENI. The CDR3 region is CASSPPNTVAGNTIYF. The CDR3 region has the DNA TGTGCCAGCTCACCTCCTAACACAGTGGCTGGAAACACCATATATTTT.

CDR3 protein: CATSTPQGRGYGYTF. DNA for the CDR3: TGTGCCACCAGCACCCCCCAGGGGCGTGGGTATGGCTACACCTTC. The chain carries TRBV15 and TRBJ1-2, with D tentatively TRBD1 (6 bases). Trimming stripped 4 bases from V and 5 bases from J, with 17 bases between. The CDR3 contains 15 residues. Germline values: CDR1 LNHNV, CDR2 YYDKDF (reference sequence). Full variable domain (missing parts from reference TRBV15 and TRBJ1-2): DAMVIQNPRYQVTQFGKPVTLSCSQTLNHNVMYWYQQKSSQAPKLLFHYYDKDFNNEADTPDNFQSRRPNTSFCFLDIRSPGLGDTAMYLCATSTPQGRGYGYTFGSGTRLTVV.

The chain combines TRBV19 with TRBJ2-1, with 9 nucleotides matching TRBD2. Unmatched junction bases numbered 7, after V lost 3 bases and J lost 7 bases. The CDR3 contains 15 residues. Per the germline V gene, CDR1 is LNHDA and CDR2 is SQIVND (reference sequence). The CDR3 sequence is CASSMGRGGLNEQFF. The CDR3 nucleotides are TGTGCCAGTAGTATGGGGCGGGGGGGCCTGAATGAGCAGTTCTTC.

This chain links TRBV11-2 with TRBJ1-6; D ambiguous. The CDR3 loop spans 17 amino acids. Germline CDR1 is SGHAT and CDR2 is FQNNGV. V dropped 5 bases and J dropped 0 bases, with 14 bases sitting between them. The CDR3 DNA reads TGTGCCAGCAGCCTAAAGAGTTCGAGCTCCTATAATTCACCCCTCCACTTT. Translated, it gives CASSLKSSSSYNSPLHF.

The rearrangement joins TRBV5-1 to TRBJ1-1, with 9 bases lining up with TRBD1. Trimming removed 4 bases from V and 1 base from J; junction bases left unmatched: 5. Germline loops: CDR1 SGHRS, CDR2 YFSETQ. CDR3 size: 15 residues. The CDR3 DNA reads as TGCGCCAGCAGCCCGGGGGACAGGGAGAACACTGAAGCTTTCTTT. Residues: CASSPGDRENTEAFF.

The rearrangement joins TRBV19 to TRBJ1-6, with 8 bases aligning to TRBD1. The CDR3 runs to 16 residues. Germline V gene lookup returns CDR1 LNHDA and CDR2 SQIVND (reference sequence). The J segment lost 9 bases and the V segment lost 4 bases, leaving 11 bases of the junction unmatched. The CDR3 protein is CASSTFGQGRPSPLHF. For the CDR3, the DNA is TGTGCCAGTAGTACCTTTGGACAGGGACGACCTTCACCCCTCCACTTT.

A few counts support this clone. The genes are TRBV12-3 or TRBV12-4 and TRBJ1-5; D remains unclear. The CDR3 runs to 13 residues. The V end was cut by 5 bases, the J end by 7 bases, with 12 bases between. Here the CDR3 DNA reads TGTGCCAGCAGTACTCAACTGAACCAGCCCCAGCATTTT. This gives the protein CASSTQLNQPQHF.

V usage is TRBV30 and J usage is TRBJ2-5, with 7 bases fitting TRBD1. Germline loops: CDR1 GTSNPN, CDR2 SVGIG (reference sequence). With 0 bases clipped from V and 6 bases from J, the junction kept 7 bases outside the gene matches. The CDR3 sequence is 14 residues long. The CDR3 sequence is CAWSVEQGRKTQYF. The CDR3 DNA follows: TGTGCCTGGAGTGTCGAACAGGGGCGAAAGACCCAGTACTTC.

The chain uses TRBV4-3 and TRBJ1-4, with TRBD1 matching over 8 bases. The CDR3 is 14 amino acids. Germline CDR1 LGHNA, CDR2 YSLEER. After removal of 4 bases from V and 5 bases from J, the junction contained 3 bases not matched to a gene. CDR3 sequence (DNA): TGCGCCAGCAGCCTGGACAGGGCGAATGAAAAACTGTTTTTT. Its protein is CASSLDRANEKLFF.

The chain carries TRBV30 and TRBJ1-1, with TRBD1 matching over 7 bases. With 3 bases clipped from V and 4 bases from J, the junction kept 11 bases outside the gene matches. The germline V gene has CDR1 GTSNPN and CDR2 SVGIG (reference sequence). The CDR3 length is 15 residues. This CDR3 reads CAWRLPTGFFTEAFF. CDR3 nucleotide sequence: TGTGCCTGGAGGCTTCCGACAGGGTTCTTCACTGAAGCTTTCTTT.

The chain has TRBV12-3 or TRBV12-4 and TRBJ2-5; 7 positions agree with TRBD2. CDR3 length: 13 residues. V lost 6 bases, J lost 4 bases, and 5 bases stayed unmatched. This CDR3 reads CASRGGTTETQYF. CDR3 coding DNA: TGTGCCAGCAGGGGGGGGACCACAGAGACCCAGTACTTC.

V is TRBV9 and J is TRBJ1-5; 7 bases map to TRBD1. The V gene end was trimmed by 3 bases and the J gene end by 2 bases; junction bases not matched to a gene: 2. CDR3 size: 14 residues. Germline CDR1 SGDLS, CDR2 YYNGEE. The CDR3: CASSGGQGNQPQHF. As DNA, the CDR3 is TGTGCCAGCAGCGGTGGACAGGGCAATCAGCCCCAGCATTTT. Based on the CDR3 plus reference TRBV9 and TRBJ1-5, the full variable domain is DSGVTQTPKHLITATGQRVTLRCSPRSGDLSVYWYQQSLDQGLQFLIQYYNGEERAKGNILERFSAQQFPDLHSELNLSSLELGDSALYFCASSGGQGNQPQHFGDGTRLSIL.

V is TRBV10-3 and J is TRBJ1-6, with D uncertain. Trimming took 0 bases from V and 12 from J, leaving 15 bases between them. This CDR3 has 15 residues. Germline-derived CDR1 and CDR2 are ENHRY and SYGVKD. CDR3 loop: CAISESLDGSLPLHF. The CDR3 coding sequence is TGTGCCATCAGTGAGTCGCTCGACGGGTCTTTACCCCTCCACTTT.

This clone occurred once. This chain connects TRBV21-1 to TRBJ1-3. TRBV21-1 is a pseudogene segment. The CDR3 is made up of 16 amino acids. CDR3 residues: CASSKGGGSSGNTIYF. CDR3 DNA: TGTGCCAGCAGCAAAGGGGGGGGCAGCTCTGGAAACACCATATATTTT.

About this clone itself: The junction does not match germline at one end; this may be a read error. The chain employs TRBV6-5 and TRBJ1-2; D perhaps matches TRBD1 (5 bases). The CDR3 has 12 amino acids. Germline V lookup: CDR1 MNHEY, CDR2 SVGAGI. This CDR3 is CASSYRLDSFNF. Here the CDR3 DNA reads TGTGCCAGCAGTTATAGGCTTGACAGTTTTAACTTC.